One sample yielded the 20 T cell receptor beta chains listed below, sequenced in a study of T cells in Graves' hyperthyroidism and ophthalmopathy. RNA transcripts were the template for amplifying TCR beta CDR3 regions. The primer set for the first-round RT-PCR of the TCR CDR3 was HTBI. Via MiXCR, TCRdb re-called the multiplex PCR reads, giving one row per CDR3 protein. The data show more than 300,000 distinct CDR3 sequences, more than 14% seen once. The sample was blood. The source is a woman aged 25 to 45 with Graves' ophthalmopathy.

Ten or more counts support this clonotype. The J gene is TRBJ2-2, the V gene TRBV5-8; 9 nucleotides match TRBD1. V trimming: 2 bases; J trimming: 4 bases; junction bases outside the gene matches: 6. CDR3 length: 16 residues. Germline V gene lookup returns CDR1 SGHTS and CDR2 YDEGEE. Here the CDR3 DNA reads TGTGCCAGCAGCTTACAGGGGGCGCACGGCACCGGGGAGCTGTTTTTT. Its protein is CASSLQGAHGTGELFF.

On this clonotype itself: The junction shows a germline mismatch at one end, possibly a read error. The chain joins TRBV12-5 to TRBJ1-1; D call uncertain. The CDR3 sequence is 11 residues long. Looked up from germline, CDR1 is LGHNT and CDR2 is FRNRAP. CDR3 in DNA: TGTGCTAGTAAGGTCTGCACTGAAGCCTTCTTT. Encoded protein: CASKVCTEAFF.

This clonotype was counted ten times or more. The V and J genes are TRBV12-3 or TRBV12-4 and TRBJ2-2, with 9 bases aligning to TRBD1. The CDR3 sequence is 15 residues long. The ends lost 4 bases at V and 4 bases at J; junction bases unmatched: 4. The CDR3 sequence is CASSWTGAGTGELFF. The CDR3 bases are TGTGCCAGCAGTTGGACAGGGGCGGGCACCGGGGAGCTGTTTTTT.

V usage is TRBV14 and J usage is TRBJ2-3; D remains ambiguous. Trimming removed 1 base from V and 5 bases from J, with 10 bases in between. Germline V gives CDR1 SGHDN, CDR2 FVKESK. This CDR3 spans 14 amino acids. Here the CDR3 reads CASSQVGAVDTQYF. As DNA, the CDR3 is TGTGCCAGCAGCCAAGTAGGCGCAGTAGATACGCAGTATTTT.

The CDR3 DNA is TGTGCCAGCAGCCGCCTGACTAGCGGGGGGGCGGGGAGCACAGATACGCAGTATTTT. Encoded protein: CASSRLTSGGAGSTDTQYF. The genes are TRBV12-3 or TRBV12-4 and TRBJ2-3; 14 bases map to TRBD2. This CDR3 comprises 19 residues. Trimming cost V 6 bases and J 0 bases; bases outside gene matches: 11.

As regards this clonotype: Given a much more abundant clone one base away, this may be a read error. The chain is built from TRBV7-2 and TRBJ2-3; 8 positions match TRBD2. Germline loops: CDR1 SGHTA, CDR2 FQGNSA. This CDR3 contains 18 residues. For the CDR3, the DNA is TGTGCCAACAGCTTCTATAACGGATATGGCGGGGGGACAGATACGCAGTATTTT. Translation: CANSFYNGYGGGTDTQYF.

In this sample, this clonotype turned up many times. The rearrangement joins TRBV3-1 to TRBJ2-1; possibly TRBD2 for D (7 bases). CDR3 length: 15 residues. V was cut by 7 bases and J by 7 bases, with 20 bases left in between. CDR1 and CDR2 (germline): LGHDT, YNNKEL (reference sequence). As DNA, the CDR3 is TGTGCCAGCACCAGAATGGGGGGGGCATGGAATGAGCAGTTCTTC. Protein: CASTRMGGAWNEQFF.

This clonotype was observed at least ten times. This chain joins TRBV2 and TRBJ1-2; TRBD1 is a possible D gene (6 bases). The CDR3 is 13 residues long. In germline, CDR1 is SNHLY, CDR2 FYNNEI. V dropped 11 bases and J dropped 1 base, with 14 bases sitting between them. CDR3 sequence: CASSGHLNYGYTF. CDR3 nucleotides: TGTGCCTCCTCGGGACACCTTAACTATGGCTACACCTTC.

This clonotype has only a few counts. V usage is TRBV20-1 and J usage is TRBJ2-2, with D tentatively TRBD1 or TRBD2 (5 bases each). The CDR3 spans 12 residues. Germline V gene sequence: CDR1 DFQATT, CDR2 SNEGSKA (reference sequence). The ends were cut back, 2 bases at V and 7 bases at J, with 8 bases in the middle. The CDR3 region is CSARFGGGELFF. CDR3 DNA sequence: TGCAGTGCTAGATTTGGGGGCGGGGAGCTGTTTTTT.

This clonotype was picked up a small number of times. The chain has TRBV9 and TRBJ1-1; 9 bases match TRBD1. Losses at the gene ends were 0 bases for V and 3 bases for J; bases not matched to a gene: 9. The CDR3 totals 17 residues. Germline assignment: CDR1 SGDLS and CDR2 YYNGEE. In DNA, the CDR3 is TGTGCCAGCAGCGTAGCCGGGACAGGGCCGCGGGACACTGAAGCTTTCTTT. Encoded protein: CASSVAGTGPRDTEAFF.

The V call is TRBV5-4, the J call TRBJ1-1; no firm D call. V was trimmed by 3 bases and J by 0 bases, leaving 9 bases between them. Germline assignment: CDR1 SGHNT and CDR2 YYREEE (reference sequence). CDR3 length: 14 residues. Here the CDR3 reads CASSSMGMNTEAFF. In nucleotides, the CDR3 is TGTGCCAGCAGCTCCATGGGGATGAACACTGAAGCTTTCTTT.

The chain is built from TRBV6-2 or TRBV6-3 and TRBJ1-5, with D hard to call. Germline V gene data show CDR1 as MNHEY and CDR2 as SVGEGT. This CDR3 region has 15 residues. V lost 6 bases and J lost 0, with 12 bases in between. CDR3 DNA: TGTGCCAGCAGCTTTACGCCCAATAGCAATCAGCCCCAGCATTTT. Protein sequence: CASSFTPNSNQPQHF.

This clonotype has ten or more counts. The V and J genes are TRBV28 and TRBJ2-5; D gene ambiguous. The CDR3 length is 14 residues. V was pared by 7 bases and J by 2 bases, with 14 bases between. CDR1 is MDHEN and CDR2 is SYDVKM in the germline V gene. The CDR3 bases are TGTGCCAGCAAAACCAGACACATACAAGAGACCCAGTACTTC. Translation gives CASKTRHIQETQYF.

This clonotype was counted many times. The chain recombines TRBV20-1 with TRBJ2-7; 8 nucleotides line up with TRBD1. V was clipped by 2 bases and J by 5 bases; unmatched bases: 5. Germline-derived CDR1 and CDR2 are DFQATT and SNEGSKA (reference sequence). The CDR3 loop spans 13 amino acids. CDR3 DNA: TGCAGTGCTAGACAGGGGGCGCGGGACGAGCAGTACTTC. Protein: CSARQGARDEQYF.

This clonotype was counted ten times or more. V gene TRBV7-9 combines with J gene TRBJ2-7; tentative D call: TRBD1 (5 bases). This CDR3 is built from 14 residues. The germline V gene has CDR1 SEHNR and CDR2 FQNEAQ (reference sequence). V dropped 5 bases and J dropped 0 bases, with 11 bases sitting between them. In DNA form, the CDR3 reads TGTGCCAGCAGCCTGTCGACAGCCTCCTACGAGCAGTACTTC. This codes for CASSLSTASYEQYF.

The table lists this clonotype with a few counts. The chain combines TRBV6-1 with TRBJ1-3; a possible D gene is TRBD1 (6 bases). CDR1 is MNHNS, CDR2 SASEGT, per germline. V was clipped by 7 bases and J by 0 bases, with 19 bases between them. The CDR3 sequence is 17 residues long. The CDR3: CASTYRGTPSSGNTIYF. As DNA, the CDR3 is TGTGCCAGCACCTATCGCGGGACACCGAGCTCTGGAAACACCATATATTTT.

This clonotype was observed a few times. CDR3 protein: CASSLASGQFQHF. CDR3 sequence (DNA): TGTGCCAGCAGCTTAGCTTCAGGCCAGTTTCAGCATTTT. The chain carries TRBV11-2 and TRBJ1-5; D is undetermined. V shed 1 base and J shed 13 bases, with 14 bases lying between them. This CDR3 contains 13 residues. Germline V gene data show CDR1 as SGHAT and CDR2 as FQNNGV.

This clonotype was seen a handful of times. This chain joins TRBV2 and TRBJ1-4, with a tentative D call TRBD1 (5 bases). The CDR3 is 16 residues long. Trimming cost V 8 bases and J 1 base, with 17 bases left between them. CDR1 and CDR2 from the germline V gene are SNHLY and FYNNEI. CDR3: CASGPETVLTNEKLFF. CDR3 nucleotide sequence: TGTGCCAGCGGTCCCGAGACAGTCCTAACTAATGAAAAACTGTTTTTT.

This clonotype was detected ten times or more. The chain couples TRBV7-2 to TRBJ2-2; TRBD1 is a possible D gene (7 bases). CDR3 length equals 15 residues. V lost 4 bases to trimming and J lost 4 bases, with 13 bases between them. Germline-derived CDR1 and CDR2 are SGHTA and FQGNSA. CDR3 region: CASSSSGGTTGELFF. The CDR3 nucleotides read TGTGCCAGCAGCTCATCAGGGGGGACCACCGGGGAGCTGTTTTTT.

This clonotype turned up a few times. The chain is built from TRBV12-3 or TRBV12-4 and TRBJ1-4; unclear D gene. Trimming cost V 2 bases and J 4 bases, with 5 bases left between them. This CDR3 comprises 13 residues. CDR3: CASSLQINEKLFF. The CDR3, as DNA: TGTGCCAGCAGTTTACAGATTAATGAAAAACTGTTTTTT.